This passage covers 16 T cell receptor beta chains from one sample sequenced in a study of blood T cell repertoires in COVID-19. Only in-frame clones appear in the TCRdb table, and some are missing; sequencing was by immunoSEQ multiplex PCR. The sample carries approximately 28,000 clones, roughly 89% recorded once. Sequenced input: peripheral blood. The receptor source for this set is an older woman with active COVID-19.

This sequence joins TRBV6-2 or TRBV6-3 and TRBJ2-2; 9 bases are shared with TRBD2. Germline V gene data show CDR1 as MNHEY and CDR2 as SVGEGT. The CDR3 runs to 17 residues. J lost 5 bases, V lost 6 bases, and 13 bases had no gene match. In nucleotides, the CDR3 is TGTGCCAGCAGCCTTCCCACGGCGGGAGGGCGGACCGGGGAGCTGTTTTTT. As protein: CASSLPTAGGRTGELFF.

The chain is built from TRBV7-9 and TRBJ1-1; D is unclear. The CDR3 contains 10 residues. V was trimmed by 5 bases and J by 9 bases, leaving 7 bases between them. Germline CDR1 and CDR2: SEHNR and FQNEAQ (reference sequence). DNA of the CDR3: TGTGCCAGCAGCCTCAGGAAAGCTTTCTTT. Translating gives CASSLRKAFF.

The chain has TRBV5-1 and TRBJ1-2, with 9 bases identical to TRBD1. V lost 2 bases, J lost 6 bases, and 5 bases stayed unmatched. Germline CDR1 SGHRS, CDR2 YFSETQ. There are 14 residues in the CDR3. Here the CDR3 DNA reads TGCGCCAGCAGCTTTTCGGGACAGGGACATGGCTACACCTTC. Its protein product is CASSFSGQGHGYTF.

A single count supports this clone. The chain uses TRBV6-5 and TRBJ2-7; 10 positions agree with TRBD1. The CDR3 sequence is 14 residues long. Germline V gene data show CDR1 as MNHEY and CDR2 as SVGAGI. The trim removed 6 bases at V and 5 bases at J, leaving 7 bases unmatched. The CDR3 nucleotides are TGTGCCAGCAGAAGGACAGGGGGTTCGAACGAGCAGTACTTC. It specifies CASRRTGGSNEQYF.

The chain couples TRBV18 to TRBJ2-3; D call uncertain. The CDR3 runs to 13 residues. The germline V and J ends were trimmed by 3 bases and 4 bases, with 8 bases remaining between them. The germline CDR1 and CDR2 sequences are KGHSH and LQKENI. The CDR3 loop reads CASSPGAADTQYF. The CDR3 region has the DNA TGTGCCAGCTCACCCGGTGCGGCAGATACGCAGTATTTT.

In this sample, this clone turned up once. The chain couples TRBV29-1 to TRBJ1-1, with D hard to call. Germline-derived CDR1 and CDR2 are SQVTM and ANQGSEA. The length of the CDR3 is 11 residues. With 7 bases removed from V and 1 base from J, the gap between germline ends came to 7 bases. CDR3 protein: CSATSNTEAFF. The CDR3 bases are TGCAGCGCTACTTCGAACACTGAAGCTTTCTTT.

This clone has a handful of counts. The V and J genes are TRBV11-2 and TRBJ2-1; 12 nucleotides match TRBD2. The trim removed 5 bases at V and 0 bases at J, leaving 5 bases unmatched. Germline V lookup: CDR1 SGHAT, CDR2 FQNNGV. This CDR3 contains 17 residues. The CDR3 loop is CASSLGTSGFSYNEQFF. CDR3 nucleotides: TGTGCCAGCAGCCTGGGGACTAGCGGGTTCTCCTACAATGAGCAGTTCTTC.

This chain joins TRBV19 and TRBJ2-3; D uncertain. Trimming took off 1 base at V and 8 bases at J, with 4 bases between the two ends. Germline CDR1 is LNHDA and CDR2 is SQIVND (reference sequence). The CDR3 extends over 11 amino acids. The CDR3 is CASSIGSTQYF. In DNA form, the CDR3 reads TGTGCCAGTAGTATAGGTAGTACGCAGTATTTT.

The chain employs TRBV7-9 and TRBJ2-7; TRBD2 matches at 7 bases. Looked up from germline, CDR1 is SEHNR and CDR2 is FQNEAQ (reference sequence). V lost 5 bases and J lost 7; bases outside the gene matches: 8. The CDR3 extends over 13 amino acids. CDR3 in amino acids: CASSTNVGGEQYF. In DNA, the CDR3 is TGTGCCAGCAGCACCAACGTGGGGGGGGAGCAGTACTTC.

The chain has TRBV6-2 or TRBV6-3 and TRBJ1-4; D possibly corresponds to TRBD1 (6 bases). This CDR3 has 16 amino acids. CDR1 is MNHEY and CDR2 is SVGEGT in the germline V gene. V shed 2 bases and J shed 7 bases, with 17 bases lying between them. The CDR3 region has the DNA TGTGCCAGCAGTTACATCGGGGGGCTACGTAGTGAAAAACTGTTTTTT. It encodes CASSYIGGLRSEKLFF.

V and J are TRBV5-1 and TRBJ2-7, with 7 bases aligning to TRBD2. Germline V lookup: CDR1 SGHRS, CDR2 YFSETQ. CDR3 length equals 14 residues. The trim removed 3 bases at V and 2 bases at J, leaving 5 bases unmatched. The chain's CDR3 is CASSWGLRTYEQYF. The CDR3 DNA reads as TGCGCCAGCAGCTGGGGACTACGAACCTACGAGCAGTACTTC.

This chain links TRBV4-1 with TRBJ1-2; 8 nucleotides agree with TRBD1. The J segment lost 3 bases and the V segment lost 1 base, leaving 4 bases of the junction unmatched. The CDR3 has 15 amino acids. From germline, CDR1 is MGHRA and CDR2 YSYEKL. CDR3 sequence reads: CASSQVDRGYYGYTF. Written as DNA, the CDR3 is TGCGCCAGCAGCCAAGTTGACAGGGGATACTATGGCTACACCTTC.

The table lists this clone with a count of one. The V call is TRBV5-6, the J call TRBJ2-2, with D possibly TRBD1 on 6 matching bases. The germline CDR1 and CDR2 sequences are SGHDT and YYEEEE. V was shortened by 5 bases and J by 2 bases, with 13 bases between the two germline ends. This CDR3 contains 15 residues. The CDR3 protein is CASRRGQLNTGELFF. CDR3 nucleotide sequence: TGTGCCAGCAGACGAGGACAGTTAAACACCGGGGAGCTGTTTTTT. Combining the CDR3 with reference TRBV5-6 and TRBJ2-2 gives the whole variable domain DAGVTQSPTHLIKTRGQQVTLRCSPKSGHDTVSWYQQALGQGPQFIFQYYEEEERQRGNFPDRFSGHQFPNYSSELNVNALLLGDSALYLCASRRGQLNTGELFFGEGSRLTVL.

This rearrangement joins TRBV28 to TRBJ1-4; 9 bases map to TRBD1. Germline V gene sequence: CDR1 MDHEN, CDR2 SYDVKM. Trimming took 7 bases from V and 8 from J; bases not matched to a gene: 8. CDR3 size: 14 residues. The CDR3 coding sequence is TGTGCCAGCAACCCACAGGGGGCCGGCGAAAAACTGTTTTTT. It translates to CASNPQGAGEKLFF.

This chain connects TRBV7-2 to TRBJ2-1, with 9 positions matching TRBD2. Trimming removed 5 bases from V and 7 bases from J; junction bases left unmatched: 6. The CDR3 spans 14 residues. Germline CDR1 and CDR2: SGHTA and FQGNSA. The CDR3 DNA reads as TGTGCCAGCAGCATTAAGCGGGGGGTTAATGAGCAGTTCTTC. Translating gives CASSIKRGVNEQFF. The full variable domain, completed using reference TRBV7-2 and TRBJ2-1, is GAGVSQSPSNKVTEKGKDVELRCDPISGHTALYWYRQSLGQGLEFLIYFQGNSAPDKSGLPSDRFSAERTGGSVSTLTIQRTQQEDSAVYLCASSIKRGVNEQFFGPGTRLTVL.

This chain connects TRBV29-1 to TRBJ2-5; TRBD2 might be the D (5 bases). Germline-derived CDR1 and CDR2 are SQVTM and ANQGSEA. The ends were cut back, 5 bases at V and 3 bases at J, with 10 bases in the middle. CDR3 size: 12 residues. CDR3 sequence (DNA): TGCAGCGTTACGGGGTTGGAAGAGACCCAGTACTTC. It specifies CSVTGLEETQYF.